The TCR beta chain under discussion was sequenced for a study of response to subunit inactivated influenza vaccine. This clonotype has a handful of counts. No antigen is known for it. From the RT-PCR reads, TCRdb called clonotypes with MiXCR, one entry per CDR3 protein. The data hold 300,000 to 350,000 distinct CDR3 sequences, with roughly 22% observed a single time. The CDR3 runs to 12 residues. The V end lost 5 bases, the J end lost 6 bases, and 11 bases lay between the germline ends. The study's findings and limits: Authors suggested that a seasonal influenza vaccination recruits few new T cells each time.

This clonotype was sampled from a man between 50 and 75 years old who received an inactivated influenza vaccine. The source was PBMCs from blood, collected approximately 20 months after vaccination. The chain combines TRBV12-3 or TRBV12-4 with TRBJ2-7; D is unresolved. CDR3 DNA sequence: TGTGCCAGCAGTCGACCCATACGCGAGCAGTACTTC. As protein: CASSRPIREQYF.